This passage covers 22 T cell receptor beta chains from one sample sequenced in a study of blood T cell repertoires in COVID-19. Clones were sequenced by immunoSEQ multiplex PCR, and TCRdb holds only the in-frame ones, with some missing. The sample lists 310,000 or so clones, approximately 88% seen once, with about 9.8% in the top ten. Material for sequencing was PBMCs or T cells enriched from blood (not recorded which). These receptors were taken from a woman aged 18-29 years who had recovered from COVID-19.

This clone was seen a few times. This chain links TRBV7-9 with TRBJ1-4; 8 nucleotides agree with TRBD1. Germline V gives CDR1 SEHNR, CDR2 FQNEAQ (reference sequence). This CDR3 has 16 amino acids. Trimming removed 1 base from V and 7 bases from J; junction bases left unmatched: 8. The CDR3 is CASSLGSNRGSEKLFF. The CDR3 DNA is TGTGCCAGCAGCTTAGGTTCGAACAGGGGGAGTGAAAAACTGTTTTTT.

A word on this clone: Other DNA sequences within the sample encode an identical CDR3. The chain joins TRBV5-1 to TRBJ1-3, with 8 positions matching TRBD1. The V and J ends lost 0 bases and 4 bases, in that order; junction bases with no gene match: 0. The CDR3 consists of 14 residues. Germline V gene lookup returns CDR1 SGHRS and CDR2 YFSETQ. CDR3 coding DNA: TGCGCCAGCAGCTTGGGGACAGGGGGAAACACCATATATTTT. Encoded protein: CASSLGTGGNTIYF. The complete variable domain, with remaining parts taken from reference TRBV5-1 and TRBJ1-3, reads KAGVTQTPRYLIKTRGQQVTLSCSPISGHRSVSWYQQTPGQGLQFLFEYFSETQRNKGNFPGRFSGRQFSNSRSEMNVSTLELGDSALYLCASSLGTGGNTIYFGEGSWLTVV.

The chain recombines TRBV10-3 with TRBJ1-2; maybe TRBD1 (6 bases). The CDR3 runs to 13 residues. In germline, CDR1 is ENHRY, CDR2 SYGVKD. V was clipped by 10 bases and J by 4 bases, with 16 bases between them. CDR3 coding DNA: TGTGCCAGCGCAGGGGATACAAGCTATGGCTACACCTTC. Its protein is CASAGDTSYGYTF.

The chain combines TRBV7-9 with TRBJ1-4, with D possibly being TRBD1 (5 bases). Germline V gene sequence: CDR1 SEHNR, CDR2 FQNEAQ (reference sequence). Trimming stripped 2 bases from V and 8 bases from J, with 6 bases between. This CDR3 has 12 residues. The CDR3 nucleotides are TGTGCCAGCAGCTTAAGGGGAGAAAAACTGTTTTTT. Translating it yields CASSLRGEKLFF.

The chain links TRBV5-6 to TRBJ1-3, with D hard to call. V shed 2 bases and J shed 2 bases, with 8 bases lying between them. The CDR3 sequence is 14 residues long. Germline CDR1 SGHDT, CDR2 YYEEEE. CDR3: CASSFPGTGNTIYF. DNA for the CDR3: TGTGCCAGCAGCTTCCCGGGGACTGGAAACACCATATATTTT.

This clone was seen once. The genes are TRBV4-3 and TRBJ2-7; maybe TRBD1 (5 bases). The V end was cut by 3 bases, the J end by 4 bases, with 10 bases between. The CDR3 covers 13 residues. Germline assignment: CDR1 LGHNA and CDR2 YSLEER. CDR3 nucleotide sequence: TGCGCCAGCAGCCAGGAAACAGGTTACGAGCAGTACTTC. Translated, it gives CASSQETGYEQYF.

V and J are TRBV11-3 and TRBJ2-2; TRBD2 is a possible D gene (5 bases). The ends were cut back, 1 base at V and 8 bases at J, with 11 bases in the middle. Per the germline V gene, CDR1 is SGHNT and CDR2 is YENEEA. The CDR3 runs to 14 residues. CDR3 residues: CASSLGRTGGELFF. Here the CDR3 DNA reads TGTGCCAGCAGCTTAGGCAGGACGGGAGGGGAGCTGTTTTTT.

CDR3 in amino acids: CASSERGVPYEQYF. The CDR3 DNA reads TGTGCCAGCAGTGAGCGGGGGGTCCCTTACGAGCAGTACTTC. This chain uses TRBV2 with TRBJ2-7; TRBD2 matches 8 bases. CDR1 and CDR2 (germline): SNHLY, FYNNEI. This CDR3 contains 14 residues. V trimming: 3 bases; J trimming: 4 bases; junction bases outside the gene matches: 5.

The rearrangement uses TRBV29-1 and TRBJ1-2, with 9 bases aligning to TRBD1. V shed 7 bases, J shed 0 bases, and the junction held 9 bases outside the gene matches. CDR1 is SQVTM and CDR2 is ANQGSEA in the germline V gene. This CDR3 has 15 amino acids. CDR3 residues: CSAQPGTGPNYGYTF. CDR3 sequence (DNA): TGCAGCGCCCAGCCCGGGACAGGGCCTAACTATGGCTACACCTTC.

This chain uses TRBV5-1 with TRBJ1-1; TRBD1 matches 8 bases. Germline V gives CDR1 SGHRS, CDR2 YFSETQ. CDR3 length: 12 residues. V lost 0 bases to trimming and J lost 8 bases; unmatched junction nucleotides: 0. CDR3 loop: CASSLGDREAFF. CDR3 DNA sequence: TGCGCCAGCAGCTTGGGGGACAGGGAAGCTTTCTTT.

The rearrangement joins TRBV6-5 to TRBJ2-1, with D uncertain. V lost 6 bases and J 7 bases, leaving 10 bases between the germline ends. CDR1 MNHEY and CDR2 SVGAGI come from the germline V gene. CDR3 size: 12 residues. The CDR3 protein is CASSRLGNEQFF. CDR3 nucleotides: TGTGCCAGCAGCCGACTCGGAAATGAGCAGTTCTTC.

This chain uses TRBV27 with TRBJ2-1; 12 nucleotides agree with TRBD2. J was trimmed by 2 bases and V by 5 bases; bases with no gene match: 7. This CDR3 has 17 residues. Germline V gives CDR1 MNHEY, CDR2 SMNVEV (reference sequence). DNA of the CDR3: TGTGCCAGCAGTCAACTAGCGGGGGGATCTCCCTACAATGAGCAGTTCTTC. This encodes CASSQLAGGSPYNEQFF.

The chain employs TRBV4-3 and TRBJ2-1; TRBD1 matches at 8 bases. The CDR3 totals 17 residues. CDR1 is LGHNA, CDR2 YSLEER, per germline. V lost 1 base, J lost 4 bases, and 9 bases stayed unmatched. DNA of the CDR3: TGCGCCAGCAGCCAAGTCATTACGGGACAGGTATACAATGAGCAGTTCTTC. Its protein product is CASSQVITGQVYNEQFF.

CDR3 protein: CATSRAGPETQYF. The CDR3, as DNA: TGTGCCACCAGCAGGGCGGGCCCAGAGACCCAGTACTTC. The chain recombines TRBV15 with TRBJ2-5; D might be TRBD2 (5 bases). V was shortened by 3 bases and J by 4 bases, with 9 bases between the two germline ends. The CDR3 runs to 13 residues. Germline V gene sequence: CDR1 LNHNV, CDR2 YYDKDF (reference sequence).

This sequence joins TRBV15 and TRBJ1-1; D is possibly TRBD1 (6 bases). Germline V gene data show CDR1 as LNHNV and CDR2 as YYDKDF (reference sequence). The CDR3 extends over 13 amino acids. V dropped 5 bases and J dropped 0 bases, with 7 bases sitting between them. The CDR3 DNA reads TGTGCCACCAGCGGGACAATGAACACTGAAGCTTTCTTT. Its protein is CATSGTMNTEAFF.

The chain joins TRBV6-2 or TRBV6-3 to TRBJ2-1; 15 bases line up with TRBD2. There are 17 residues in the CDR3. Trimming at V came to 2 bases and at J to 3 bases, leaving 2 bases not matched to a gene. Germline values: CDR1 MNHEY, CDR2 SVGEGT. The CDR3 spells CASSYGLAGGVYNEQFF. In DNA, the CDR3 is TGTGCCAGCAGTTACGGACTAGCGGGAGGGGTCTACAATGAGCAGTTCTTC.

The chain has TRBV5-3 and TRBJ1-2; no reliable D call. TRBV5-3 is marked as an open reading frame, function uncertain. The CDR3 is 14 amino acids. The ends were cut back, 1 base at V and 6 bases at J, with 13 bases in the middle. The CDR3 here is CARSLREADDGYTF. The CDR3, as DNA: TGTGCCAGAAGCTTGAGGGAGGCTGACGATGGCTACACCTTC.

This chain joins TRBV5-5 and TRBJ2-7, with TRBD1 matching over 7 bases. CDR1 is SGHKS, CDR2 YYEKEE, per germline (reference sequence). The CDR3 extends over 14 amino acids. After removal of 4 bases from V and 3 bases from J, the junction contained 7 bases not matched to a gene. The CDR3 DNA sequence: TGTGCCAGCAGCGCCGGACACAGGGGCTACGAGCAGTACTTC. Translating gives CASSAGHRGYEQYF.

The V call is TRBV6-2 or TRBV6-3, the J call TRBJ2-7, with TRBD1 as a possible D gene (5 bases). Germline V gives CDR1 MNHEY, CDR2 SVGEGT. CDR3 size: 12 residues. The V end lost 2 bases, the J end lost 5 bases, and 7 bases lay between the germline ends. The CDR3 spells CASSYPRDEQYF. The CDR3 region has the DNA TGTGCCAGCAGTTACCCCAGGGACGAGCAGTACTTC.

The J gene is TRBJ1-1, the V gene TRBV25-1, with D maybe TRBD1 (5 bases). Looked up from germline, CDR1 is MGHDK and CDR2 is SYGVNS. The CDR3 totals 11 residues. V dropped 8 bases and J dropped 7 bases, with 11 bases sitting between them. The CDR3: CASWDLNEAFF. In DNA form, the CDR3 reads TGTGCCAGCTGGGACTTAAATGAAGCTTTCTTT. Complete variable domain (other parts from reference TRBV25-1 and TRBJ1-1): EADIYQTPRYLVIGTGKKITLECSQTMGHDKMYWYQQDPGMELHLIHYSYGVNSTEKGDLSSESTVSRIRTEHFPLTLESARPSHTSQYLCASWDLNEAFFGQGTRLTVV.

This chain links TRBV4-1 with TRBJ1-2; maybe TRBD1 (5 bases). V lost 0 bases, J lost 6 bases, and 17 bases lay in between. Germline values: CDR1 MGHRA, CDR2 YSYEKL. The CDR3 runs 16 residues. The CDR3 DNA follows: TGCGCCAGCAGCCAAGATTCCCAGGGACTCAAGGATGGCTACACCTTC. Translated: CASSQDSQGLKDGYTF.

CDR3 sequence (DNA): TGTGCCAGCAGCTCGACTAGCGGGGGGGCCAGAGAGACCCAGTACTTC. It codes for CASSSTSGGARETQYF. This chain uses TRBV7-2 with TRBJ2-5, with TRBD2 matching over 14 bases. V dropped 4 bases and J dropped 4; count of bases not matched to a gene: 5. This CDR3 contains 16 residues. Germline V gene lookup returns CDR1 SGHTA and CDR2 FQGNSA.